The T cell receptor (beta chain) under discussion was sequenced for a study of T-cell reconstitution after alpha-beta-depleted transplantation in children. Overall study findings and caveats: The authors attributed T-cell counts and diversity one year after transplant mostly to newly produced T cells.

The CDR3 spans 13 residues. Trimming removed 4 bases at V and 9 bases at J, with 13 bases between. Germline V gives CDR1 SGHTA, CDR2 FQGNSA. Unique molecular identifiers tagged the TCRbeta library. TCRdb reanalysed the PCR reads using MiXCR and keeps one entry per CDR3 protein. The sample records hundreds of thousands of distinct CDR3 sequences, less than 15% being singletons. As for this clonotype: What it binds is not known.

The receptor was isolated from a girl under 10 years old with congenital amegakaryocytic thrombocytopenia, due to receive a stem cell transplant. The sample consisted of PBMCs, taken before TCRalphabeta/CD19-depleted stem cell transplant. The rearrangement uses TRBV7-2 and TRBJ2-4; D is unresolved. This CDR3 is CASSSGPRVIQYF. In DNA form, the CDR3 reads TGTGCCAGCAGCTCCGGGCCCCGAGTCATTCAGTACTTC.